A selection of T cell receptor beta chains follows, all from one sample in a study of shared clonotypes between healthy human individuals. Measured with immunoSEQ multiplex PCR; TCRdb has only the in-frame clones, and not every one. In the table there are millions of clones, 85% to 95% of which are singletons. The source material was naive CD4+ T cells sorted from blood. The source of these receptors is a man aged 18 to 29 in good health. CDR3s include the opening cysteine and the closing phenylalanine or tryptophan. The order of the fields is clone size, D gene, V gene, J gene, CDR3 DNA, CDR3 protein. The D gene is left open where the match is weak. Rows may omit the clone size; those that give it use once, few, many or a size class.

>.|TRBD2|TRBV5-1|TRBJ2-1
TGCGCCAGCAGCTGGGTAGCGGGAGAGGTCTACAATGAGCAGTTCTTC
CASSWVAGEVYNEQFF
>.|.|TRBV18|TRBJ2-5
TGTGCCAGCTCAGGACAACAAGAGACCCAGTACTTC
CASSGQQETQYF
>.|.|TRBV7-8|TRBJ1-2
TGTGCCAGCAGCTTACCTCTCCCAGTACGAGGTTACCTGACTGAATCCTATGGCTACACCTTC
CASSLPLPVRGYLTESYGYTF
>.|.|TRBV2|TRBJ1-5
TGTGCCAGCAGTGAAGATACGGGGACTTTGCCCCAGCATTTT
CASSEDTGTLPQHF
>once|.|TRBV19|TRBJ1-5
TGTGCCAGTAGTATAGTAGGCCAGGGAGGGCAGCCCCAGCATTTT
CASSIVGQGGQPQHF
>.|TRBD2|TRBV5-5|TRBJ2-3
TGTGCCAGCAGCTTGGGAAGCGGGAGCATAAGAGATACGCAGTATTTT
CASSLGSGSIRDTQYF
>.|.|TRBV7-2|TRBJ1-2
TGTGCCAGCAGCTTAGCGACGGCTGGTGGCGGTGGCTACACCTTC
CASSLATAGGGGYTF
>.|.|TRBV21-1|TRBJ1-3
TGTGCCAGCAGCAAACACAAGGGGGAGTACACCATATATTTT
CASSKHKGEYTIYF
>.|.|TRBV6-5|TRBJ2-7
TGTGCCAGCAGTCCAGGTGGCAGGATAACCTACGAGCAGTACTTC
CASSPGGRITYEQYF
>.|.|TRBV30|TRBJ2-2
TGTGCCTGGAGTAGACGGACAGTCGGGGAGCTGTTTTTT
CAWSRRTVGELFF
>.|TRBD2|TRBV6-5|TRBJ2-2
TGTGCCAGCAGTATAGCGGGGGGTGCCACCGGGGAGCTGTTTTTT
CASSIAGGATGELFF
>.|TRBD1|TRBV6-1|TRBJ2-1
TGTGCCAGCAGTGACCGACAGGGACGGGGCAATGAGCAGTTCTTC
CASSDRQGRGNEQFF